Sequencing of this TCR beta chain was carried out in a study of cytomegalovirus exposure and HLA in healthy donors. The PCR made use of 60 Vbeta and 13 Jbeta primers. The assay was immunoSEQ multiplex PCR, and TCRdb's table has in-frame clones only and misses some. The sample's table shows 110,000 to 150,000 clones. The material sequenced was PBMCs. The TCR sequence derives from a male donor in good health and CMV-seronegative.

Written as DNA, the CDR3 is TGTGCCTGGAGTGTACCCCCGGGGGGTACCAAAAACATTCAGTACTTC. Amino acids: CAWSVPPGGTKNIQYF. The rearrangement links TRBV30 to TRBJ2-4, with 7 bases identical to TRBD2. The CDR3 loop spans 16 amino acids. Looked up from germline, CDR1 is GTSNPN and CDR2 is SVGIG (reference sequence). V trimming: 0 bases; J trimming: 2 bases; junction bases outside the gene matches: 7.